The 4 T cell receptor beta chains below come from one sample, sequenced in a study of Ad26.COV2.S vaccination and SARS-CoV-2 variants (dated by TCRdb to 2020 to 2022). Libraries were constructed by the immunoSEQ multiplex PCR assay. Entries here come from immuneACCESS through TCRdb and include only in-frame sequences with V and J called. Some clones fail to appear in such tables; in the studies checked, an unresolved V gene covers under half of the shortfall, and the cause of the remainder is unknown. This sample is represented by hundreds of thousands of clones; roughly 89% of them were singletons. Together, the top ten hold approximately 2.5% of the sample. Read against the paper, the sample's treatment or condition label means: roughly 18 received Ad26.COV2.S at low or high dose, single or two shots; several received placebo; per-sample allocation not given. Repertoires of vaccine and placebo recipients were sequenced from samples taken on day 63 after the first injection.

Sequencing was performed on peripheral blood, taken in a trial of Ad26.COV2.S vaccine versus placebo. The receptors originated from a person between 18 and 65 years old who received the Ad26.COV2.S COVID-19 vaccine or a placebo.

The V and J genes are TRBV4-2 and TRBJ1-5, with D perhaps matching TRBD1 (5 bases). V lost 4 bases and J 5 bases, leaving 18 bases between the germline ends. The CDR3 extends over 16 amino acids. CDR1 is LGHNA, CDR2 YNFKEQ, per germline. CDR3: CASSPRLGGIDQPQHF. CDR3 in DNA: TGTGCCAGCAGCCCAAGACTGGGGGGGATCGATCAGCCCCAGCATTTT.

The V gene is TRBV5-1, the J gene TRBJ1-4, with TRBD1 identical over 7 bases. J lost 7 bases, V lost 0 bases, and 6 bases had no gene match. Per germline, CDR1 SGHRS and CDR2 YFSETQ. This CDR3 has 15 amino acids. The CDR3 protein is CASSLVSGGGEKLFF. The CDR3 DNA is TGCGCCAGCAGCTTGGTGTCAGGGGGAGGTGAAAAACTGTTTTTT.

CDR3 loop: CASSPQGAGSYNEQFF. The DNA of the CDR3 is TGTGCCAGCTCACCACAGGGAGCTGGCTCCTACAATGAGCAGTTCTTC. The chain carries TRBV18 and TRBJ2-1; tentative D call: TRBD2 (5 bases). The V gene lost 1 base and the J gene lost 0 bases, with 10 bases spanning the gap. The CDR3 has 16 amino acids. The germline V gene encodes CDR1 KGHSH and CDR2 LQKENI.

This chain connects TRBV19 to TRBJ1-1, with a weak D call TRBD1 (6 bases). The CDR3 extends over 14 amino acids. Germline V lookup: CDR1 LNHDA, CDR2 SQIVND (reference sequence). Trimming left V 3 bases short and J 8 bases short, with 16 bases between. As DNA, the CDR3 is TGTGCCAGTAGTATCCACAGGGACAAGGTCGAAGCTTTCTTT. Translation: CASSIHRDKVEAFF.